These 12 T cell receptor beta chains share one sample of origin, sequenced in a study of T cells in Graves' hyperthyroidism and ophthalmopathy. Amplified TCR beta CDR3 regions came from RNA transcripts. RT-PCR in the first round (using the HTBI primer set) targeted the TCR CDR3. TCRdb ran MiXCR on the multiplex PCR reads and lists one entry per CDR3 protein. Among some 770,000 distinct CDR3 sequences, 16% were seen once, and the ten largest hold under 10%. The sample comprised blood. The receptors were gathered from a man in his late teens or twenties with Graves' hyperthyroidism.

This clonotype was seen ten or more times. The rearrangement joins TRBV28 to TRBJ2-7; weak D call: TRBD1 (6 bases). This CDR3 is built from 14 residues. The V gene's germline CDR1 is MDHEN and CDR2 SYDVKM. Trimming left V 3 bases short and J 0 bases short, with 9 bases between. In nucleotides, the CDR3 is TGTGCCAGCAGTTTGTGGACAGTCTCCTACGAGCAGTACTTC. Protein product: CASSLWTVSYEQYF.

This clonotype has at least ten counts. The chain has TRBV7-2 and TRBJ2-3, with 12 bases identical to TRBD2. CDR1 is SGHTA and CDR2 is FQGNSA in the germline V gene. The CDR3 is made up of 17 amino acids. Unmatched junction bases numbered 9, after V lost 4 bases and J lost 4 bases. The CDR3 bases are TGTGCCAGCAGCTCCCCTAGCGGGAGGGCCGGCCCAGATACGCAGTATTTT. Residues: CASSSPSGRAGPDTQYF.

This clonotype came up a few times. CDR3: CAWSVSSNNQPQHF. Written as DNA, the CDR3 is TGTGCCTGGAGTGTTTCGAGTAACAATCAGCCCCAGCATTTT. J is TRBJ1-5 and V is TRBV30; D is unclear. Germline V gene lookup returns CDR1 GTSNPN and CDR2 SVGIG (reference sequence). The ends were cut back, 0 bases at V and 3 bases at J, with 9 bases in the middle. This CDR3 contains 14 residues.

This clonotype was recorded at least ten times. The chain links TRBV20-1 to TRBJ2-7; TRBD1 is a possible D gene (5 bases). V was trimmed by 0 bases and J by 2 bases, leaving 8 bases between them. In germline, CDR1 is DFQATT, CDR2 SNEGSKA (reference sequence). This CDR3 is built from 13 residues. The CDR3 sequence: CSARDSTAYEQYF. CDR3 bases: TGCAGTGCTAGAGATTCGACAGCCTACGAGCAGTACTTC.

This clonotype came up a few times. The V and J genes are TRBV20-1 and TRBJ2-7; weak D call: TRBD1 (6 bases). Germline CDR1 reads DFQATT; CDR2 reads SNEGSKA (reference sequence). V gave up 4 bases and J gave up 2 bases, with 15 bases separating them. CDR3 size: 14 residues. The CDR3 spells CSATNEGDAYEQYF. The DNA for the CDR3 is TGCAGTGCTACTAACGAGGGGGACGCCTACGAGCAGTACTTC.

With regard to this clonotype: A read error may be the cause here, since a much bigger clone is one base away. This chain joins TRBV18 and TRBJ2-7; D possibly corresponds to TRBD2 (5 bases). Germline loops: CDR1 KGHSH, CDR2 LQKENI. This CDR3 has 14 residues. Deletions cut 3 bases from V and 6 bases from J, with 15 bases between. The CDR3 DNA sequence: TGTGCCAGCTCACCGGACCGGGGTCGGGGCGAGCAGTACTTC. Its protein is CASSPDRGRGEQYF.

This clonotype was counted ten times or more. The rearrangement joins TRBV25-1 to TRBJ1-1, with D hard to call. The V and J ends lost 9 bases and 4 bases respectively, with 9 bases between them. Germline V gene lookup returns CDR1 MGHDK and CDR2 SYGVNS. This CDR3 contains 11 residues. The CDR3 sequence: CASLGFTEAFF. Written as DNA, the CDR3 is TGTGCCAGTCTGGGGTTCACTGAAGCTTTCTTT. Looking up the rest from reference TRBV25-1 and TRBJ1-1 gives the full variable domain: EADIYQTPRYLVIGTGKKITLECSQTMGHDKMYWYQQDPGMELHLIHYSYGVNSTEKGDLSSESTVSRIRTEHFPLTLESARPSHTSQYLCASLGFTEAFFGQGTRLTVV.

This clonotype was counted a few times. CDR3 coding DNA: TGCAGTGCTAGAGGGGGGACGGGGCGTTCCTACGAGCAGTACTTC. Translated, it gives CSARGGTGRSYEQYF. This chain uses TRBV20-1 with TRBJ2-7; either TRBD1 or TRBD2 may fit D (5 bases each). The V and J ends lost 1 base and 1 base respectively, with 14 bases between them. CDR3 length: 15 amino acids. Germline V lookup: CDR1 DFQATT, CDR2 SNEGSKA (reference sequence).

The chain couples TRBV20-1 to TRBJ2-7; D is tentatively TRBD1 or TRBD2 (5 bases each). Germline assignment: CDR1 DFQATT and CDR2 SNEGSKA (reference sequence). V lost 0 bases and J 3 bases, leaving 15 bases between the germline ends. The CDR3 extends over 15 amino acids. CDR3 loop: CSARDFLTGRYEQYF. The CDR3 coding sequence is TGCAGTGCTAGAGATTTCCTTACGGGACGCTACGAGCAGTACTTC.

This clonotype was picked up many times. The V and J genes are TRBV28 and TRBJ2-3; D remains unclear. The CDR3 has 19 amino acids. Trimming took off 7 bases at V and 0 bases at J, with 26 bases between the two ends. CDR1 and CDR2 from the germline V gene are MDHEN and SYDVKM. This chain's CDR3 is CASNILPRWAATSTDTQYF. The CDR3, as DNA: TGTGCCAGCAATATACTCCCCCGTTGGGCCGCGACTAGCACAGATACGCAGTATTTT.

The chain uses TRBV4-3 and TRBJ1-3; no reliable D call. This CDR3 is built from 15 residues. Trimming left V 2 bases short and J 4 bases short, with 12 bases between. CDR1 and CDR2 (germline): LGHNA, YSLEER. The CDR3, as DNA: TGCGCCAGCAGCCAACTCGGGCAGTCGGGAAACACCATATATTTT. This gives the protein CASSQLGQSGNTIYF.

V is TRBV12-5 and J is TRBJ2-3, with D possibly matching TRBD2 (5 bases). This CDR3 is 16 amino acids long. Per germline, CDR1 LGHNT and CDR2 FRNRAP. The V and J ends lost 2 bases and 1 base respectively, with 13 bases between them. The CDR3 DNA follows: TGTGCTAGTGGTTTGCGACTCCCCGGGGGCACAGATACGCAGTATTTT. This gives the protein CASGLRLPGGTDTQYF.